These T cell receptor beta chains were read from a single sample in a study of early T cells in non-severe SARS-CoV-2 infection. TCRdb called the 5' RACE reads again in MiXCR, with one record for every CDR3 protein. The table lists approximately 75,000 distinct CDR3 sequences, 4% to 6% of them singletons. Sequencing was performed on whole blood, taken at baseline. These receptors were taken from an adult who was a healthcare worker with PCR-confirmed SARS-CoV-2 infection or an uninfected control (not recorded which). The donor label of this sample is uncertain. CDR3s include the opening cysteine and the closing phenylalanine or tryptophan. D genes are given only for firm matches. A clone size is listed for some rows: how often the clone was seen (once, few, many), or a class if it is expanded.

cdr3_length	clone_size	d_call	j_call	v_call	cdr3_aa	cdr3_nt
12	few	TRBD2	TRBJ2-7	TRBV27	CASSLRGGEQYF	TGTGCCAGCAGTTTACGGGGGGGCGAGCAGTACTTC
13	-	TRBD1	TRBJ2-1	TRBV13	CASSFDRENEQFF	TGTGCCAGCAGTTTCGACAGGGAAAATGAGCAGTTCTTC
13	many	-	TRBJ1-1	TRBV20-1	CSAPRRGDTEAFF	TGCAGTGCCCCCCGCAGGGGCGACACTGAAGCTTTCTTT
16	many	TRBD1	TRBJ2-7	TRBV18	CASSPLGTGLQGEQYF	TGTGCCAGCTCACCGTTGGGGACAGGGCTGCAGGGTGAGCAGTACTTC
14	many	-	TRBJ1-1	TRBV18	CASSGDIMNTEAFF	TGTGCCAGCTCAGGGGACATTATGAACACTGAAGCTTTCTTT
15	many	-	TRBJ2-1	TRBV5-5	CASSLRGTSYNEQFF	TGTGCCAGCAGCCTCCGGGGTACCTCCTACAATGAGCAGTTCTTC
13	many	TRBD2	TRBJ2-5	TRBV5-1	CASSLGLQETQYF	TGCGCCAGCAGCCTGGGACTACAAGAGACCCAGTACTTC
15	many	TRBD1	TRBJ2-1	TRBV11-2	CASSLDGTGDNEQFF	TGTGCCAGCAGCTTAGACGGGACAGGGGACAATGAGCAGTTCTTC
12	many	-	TRBJ2-1	TRBV3-1	CASSQDVLEQFF	TGTGCCAGCAGCCAAGATGTGCTTGAGCAGTTCTTC
16	-	-	TRBJ2-3	TRBV27	CASSFRHGFWTDTQYF	TGTGCCAGCAGTTTCAGACATGGGTTTTGGACAGATACGCAGTATTTT
12	few	-	TRBJ1-1	TRBV6-6	CASSYGVTEAFF	TGTGCCAGCAGTTACGGCGTGACTGAAGCTTTCTTT
12	many	-	TRBJ1-1	TRBV14	CASSWGGIEAFF	TGTGCCAGCAGCTGGGGTGGAATAGAAGCTTTCTTT
15	-	TRBD1	TRBJ1-4	TRBV7-3	CASSSRDREDEKLFF	TGTGCCAGCAGCTCCCGGGACAGGGAAGATGAAAAACTGTTTTTT
15	few	TRBD1	TRBJ1-2	TRBV20-1	CSAKSRGTGSYGYTF	TGCAGTGCTAAAAGCCGCGGGACAGGGTCCTATGGCTACACCTTC
13	many	-	TRBJ1-5	TRBV6-5	CASIRGSNQPQHF	TGTGCCAGCATTAGGGGGAGCAATCAGCCCCAGCATTTT
15	many	TRBD1	TRBJ2-7	TRBV11-2	CASSLRGGLTYEQYF	TGTGCCAGCAGCTTACGAGGGGGCCTGACCTACGAGCAGTACTTC
13	-	-	TRBJ1-1	TRBV7-9	CASSPRGGTEAFF	TGTGCCAGCTCACCCCGGGGGGGGACTGAAGCTTTCTTT
14	-	-	TRBJ1-5	TRBV27	CASSLDFYNQPQHF	TGTGCCAGCAGTTTGGACTTCTATAATCAGCCCCAGCATTTT
16	many	TRBD1	TRBJ2-1	TRBV11-2	CASSSATGLLDNEQFF	TGTGCCAGCAGCTCCGCGACAGGGTTGTTAGACAATGAGCAGTTCTTC
15	many	-	TRBJ2-7	TRBV5-6	CASSLFGAGVYEQYF	TGTGCCAGCAGCTTGTTCGGGGCAGGGGTTTACGAGCAGTACTTC
15	-	-	TRBJ2-1	TRBV7-7	CASSFDLSGYNEQFF	TGTGCTAGCAGCTTTGATCTCTCCGGGTACAATGAGCAGTTCTTC
13	-	TRBD1	TRBJ2-5	TRBV18	CASSPTGVETQYF	TGTGCCAGCTCACCGACAGGGGTTGAGACCCAGTACTTC
14	many	TRBD1	TRBJ2-7	TRBV12-3/TRBV12-4	CASSRGTGYGEQYF	TGTGCCAGCAGCCGAGGGACAGGCTATGGCGAGCAGTACTTC
11	many	-	TRBJ2-1	TRBV19	CASSISGEQFF	TGTGCCAGTAGTATTTCCGGGGAGCAGTTCTTC
14	many	-	TRBJ2-3	TRBV29-1	CSVEGDTSTDTQYF	TGCAGCGTTGAAGGGGACACCAGCACAGATACGCAGTATTTT
14	few	-	TRBJ1-5	TRBV30	CAWSVSTTGQPQHF	TGTGCCTGGAGTGTCTCGACAACAGGGCAGCCCCAGCATTTT